The present T cell receptor beta chain was sequenced within a study of shared clonotypes between healthy human individuals. Study-wide points: Read depth was anticipated to influence clonotype sharing among donors.

Deletions cut 0 bases from V and 2 bases from J, with 12 bases between. The CDR3 totals 16 residues. CDR1 SGHRS and CDR2 YFSETQ come from the germline V gene. A remark on this clone: Antigen unknown.

TCRdb's table, derived via immunoSEQ multiplex PCR, lists solely in-frame clones and lacks some. The sample holds 400,000 to 600,000 clones, 75% to 80% seen once. Extraction of genomic DNA in unsorted samples used approximately 96 million PBMCs. This rearrangement joins TRBV5-1 to TRBJ2-1; no definite D call. The receptor was isolated from a woman between 40 and 55 years old in good health. Some clones in this sample may be carry-over from other donors' samples. Sequenced: PBMCs. CDR3 in DNA: TGCGCCAGCAGCTTGGATCCTAGTAACCCCTACAATGAGCAGTTCTTC. Amino acid sequence: CASSLDPSNPYNEQFF.